This TCR beta chain was sequenced in a study of T cell responses to AZD1222 COVID-19 vaccine. Findings and caveats of the study: Repertoire collection took place solely once the T cell response had peaked. Receipt of two AZD1222 doses was followed by a rise in Spike-specific TCR breadth and depth. White British ancestry dominated among donors, who included more females, and clonal diversity was possibly underestimated.

Clones were sequenced by immunoSEQ multiplex PCR, and TCRdb holds only the in-frame ones, with some missing. The sample yields 150,000 or so clones, 80% to 85% seen once. Note on this clone: Antigen: not known.

CDR3 length: 16 amino acids. This material consisted of peripheral blood, taken on day 0 of MenACWY control vaccination. The sequence was collected from an adult in good health. The V call is TRBV21-1, the J call TRBJ2-7; TRBD1, the table's D call, was not compared with the DNA. TRBV21-1 is a pseudogene segment. CDR3 sequence: CASSKAVRHSSYEQYF. The CDR3 DNA reads TGTGCCAGCAGCAAAGCAGTAAGACACAGCTCCTACGAGCAGTACTTC.